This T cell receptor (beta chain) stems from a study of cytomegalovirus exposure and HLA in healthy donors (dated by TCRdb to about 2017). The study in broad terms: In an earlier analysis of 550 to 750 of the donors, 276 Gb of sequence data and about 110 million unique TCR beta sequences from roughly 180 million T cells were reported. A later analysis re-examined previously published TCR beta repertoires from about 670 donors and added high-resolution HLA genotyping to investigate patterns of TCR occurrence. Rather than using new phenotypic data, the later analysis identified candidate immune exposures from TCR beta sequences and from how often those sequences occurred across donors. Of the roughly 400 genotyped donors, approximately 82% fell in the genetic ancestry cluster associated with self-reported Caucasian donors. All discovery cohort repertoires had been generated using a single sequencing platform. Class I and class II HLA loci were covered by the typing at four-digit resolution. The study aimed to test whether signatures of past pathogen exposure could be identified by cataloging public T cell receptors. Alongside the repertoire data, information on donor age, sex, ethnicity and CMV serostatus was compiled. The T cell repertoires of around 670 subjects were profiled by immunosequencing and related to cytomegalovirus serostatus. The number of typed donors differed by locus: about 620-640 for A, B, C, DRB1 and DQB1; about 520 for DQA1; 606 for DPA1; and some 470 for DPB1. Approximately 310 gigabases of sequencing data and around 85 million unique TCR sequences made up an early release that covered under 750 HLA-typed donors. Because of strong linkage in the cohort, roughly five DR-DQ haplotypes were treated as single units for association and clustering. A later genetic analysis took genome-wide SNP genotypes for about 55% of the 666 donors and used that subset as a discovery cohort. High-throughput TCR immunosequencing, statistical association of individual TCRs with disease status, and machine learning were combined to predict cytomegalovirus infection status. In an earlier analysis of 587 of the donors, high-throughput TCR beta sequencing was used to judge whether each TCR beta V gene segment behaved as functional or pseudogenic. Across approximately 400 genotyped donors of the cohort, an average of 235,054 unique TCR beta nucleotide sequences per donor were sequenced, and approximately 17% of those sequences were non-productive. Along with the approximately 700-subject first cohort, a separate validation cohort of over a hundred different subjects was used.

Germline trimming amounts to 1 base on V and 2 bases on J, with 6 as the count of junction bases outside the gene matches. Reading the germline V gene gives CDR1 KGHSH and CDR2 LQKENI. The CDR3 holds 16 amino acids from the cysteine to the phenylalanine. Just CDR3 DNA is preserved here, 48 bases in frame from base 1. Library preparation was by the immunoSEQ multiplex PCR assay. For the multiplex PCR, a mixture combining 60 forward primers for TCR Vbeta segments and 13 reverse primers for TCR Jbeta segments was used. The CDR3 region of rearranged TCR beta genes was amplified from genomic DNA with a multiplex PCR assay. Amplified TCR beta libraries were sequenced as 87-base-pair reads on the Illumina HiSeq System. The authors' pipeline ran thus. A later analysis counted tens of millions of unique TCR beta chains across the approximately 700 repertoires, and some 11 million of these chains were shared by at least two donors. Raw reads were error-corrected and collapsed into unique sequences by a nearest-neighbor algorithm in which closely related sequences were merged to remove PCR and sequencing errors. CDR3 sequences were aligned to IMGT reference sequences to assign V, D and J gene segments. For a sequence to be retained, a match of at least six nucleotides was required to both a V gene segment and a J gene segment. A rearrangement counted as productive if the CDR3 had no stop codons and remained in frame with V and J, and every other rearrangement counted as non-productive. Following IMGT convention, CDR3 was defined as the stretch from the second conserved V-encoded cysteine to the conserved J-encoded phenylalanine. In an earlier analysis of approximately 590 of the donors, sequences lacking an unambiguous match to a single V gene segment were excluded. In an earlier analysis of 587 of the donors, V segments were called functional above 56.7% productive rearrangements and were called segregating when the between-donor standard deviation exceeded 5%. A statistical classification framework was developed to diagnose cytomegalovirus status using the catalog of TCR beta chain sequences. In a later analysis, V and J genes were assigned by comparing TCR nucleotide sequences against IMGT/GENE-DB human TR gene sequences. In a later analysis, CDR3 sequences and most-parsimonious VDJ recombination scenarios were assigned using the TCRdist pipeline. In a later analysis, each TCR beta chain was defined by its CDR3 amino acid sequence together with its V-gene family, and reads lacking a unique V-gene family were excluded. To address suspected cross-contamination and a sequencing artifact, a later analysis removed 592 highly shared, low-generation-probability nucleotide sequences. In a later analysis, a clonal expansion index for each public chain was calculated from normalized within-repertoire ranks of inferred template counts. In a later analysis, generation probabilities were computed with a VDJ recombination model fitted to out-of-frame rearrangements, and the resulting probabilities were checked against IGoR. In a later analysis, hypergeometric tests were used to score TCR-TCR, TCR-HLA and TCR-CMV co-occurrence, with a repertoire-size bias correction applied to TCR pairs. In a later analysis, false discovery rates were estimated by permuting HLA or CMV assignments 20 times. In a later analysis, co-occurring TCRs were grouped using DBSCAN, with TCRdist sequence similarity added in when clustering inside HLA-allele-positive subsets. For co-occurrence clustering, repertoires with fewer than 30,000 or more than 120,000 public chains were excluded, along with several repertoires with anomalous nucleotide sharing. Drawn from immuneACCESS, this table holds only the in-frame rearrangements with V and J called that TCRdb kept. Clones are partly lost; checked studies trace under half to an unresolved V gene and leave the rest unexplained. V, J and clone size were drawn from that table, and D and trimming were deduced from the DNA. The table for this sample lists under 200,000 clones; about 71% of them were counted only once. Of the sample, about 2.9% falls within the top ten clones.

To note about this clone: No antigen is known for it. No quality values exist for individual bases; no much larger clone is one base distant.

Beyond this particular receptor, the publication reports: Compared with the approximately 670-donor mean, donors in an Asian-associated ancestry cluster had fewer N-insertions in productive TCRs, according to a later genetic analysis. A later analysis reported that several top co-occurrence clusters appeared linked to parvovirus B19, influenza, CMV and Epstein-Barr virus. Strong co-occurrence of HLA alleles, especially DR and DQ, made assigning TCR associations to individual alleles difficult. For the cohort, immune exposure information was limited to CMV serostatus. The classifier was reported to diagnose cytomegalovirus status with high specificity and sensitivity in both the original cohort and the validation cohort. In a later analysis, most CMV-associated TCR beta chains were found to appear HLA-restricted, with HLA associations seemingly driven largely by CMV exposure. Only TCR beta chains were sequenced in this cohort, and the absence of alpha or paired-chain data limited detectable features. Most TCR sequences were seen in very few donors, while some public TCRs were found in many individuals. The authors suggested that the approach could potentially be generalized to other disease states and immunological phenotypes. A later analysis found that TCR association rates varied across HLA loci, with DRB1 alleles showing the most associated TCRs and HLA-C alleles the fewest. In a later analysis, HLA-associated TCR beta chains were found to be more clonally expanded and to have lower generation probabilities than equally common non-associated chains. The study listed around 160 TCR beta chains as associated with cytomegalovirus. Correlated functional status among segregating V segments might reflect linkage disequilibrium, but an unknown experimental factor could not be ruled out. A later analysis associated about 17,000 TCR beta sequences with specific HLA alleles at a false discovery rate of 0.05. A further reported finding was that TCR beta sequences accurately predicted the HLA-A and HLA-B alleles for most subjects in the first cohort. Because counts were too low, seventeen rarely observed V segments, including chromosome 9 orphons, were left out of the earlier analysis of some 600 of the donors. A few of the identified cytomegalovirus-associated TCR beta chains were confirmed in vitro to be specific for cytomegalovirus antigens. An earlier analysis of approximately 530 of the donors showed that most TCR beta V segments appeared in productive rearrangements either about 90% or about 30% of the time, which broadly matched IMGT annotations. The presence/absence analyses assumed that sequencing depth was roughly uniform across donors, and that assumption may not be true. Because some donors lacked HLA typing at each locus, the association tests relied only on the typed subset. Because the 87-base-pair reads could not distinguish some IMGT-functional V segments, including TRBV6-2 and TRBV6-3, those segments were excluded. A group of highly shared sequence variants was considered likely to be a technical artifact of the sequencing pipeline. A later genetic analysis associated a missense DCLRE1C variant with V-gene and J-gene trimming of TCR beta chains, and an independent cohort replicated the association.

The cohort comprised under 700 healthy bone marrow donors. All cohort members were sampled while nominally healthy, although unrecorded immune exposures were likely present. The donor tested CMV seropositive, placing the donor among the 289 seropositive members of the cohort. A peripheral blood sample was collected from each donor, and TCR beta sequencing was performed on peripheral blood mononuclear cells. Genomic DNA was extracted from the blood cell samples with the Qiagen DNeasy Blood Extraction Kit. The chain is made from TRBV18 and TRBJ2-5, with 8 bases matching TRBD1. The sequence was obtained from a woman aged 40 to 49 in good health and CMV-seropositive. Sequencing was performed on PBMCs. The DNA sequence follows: TGTGCCAGCTCACCACAGGTGGACAGGGCGCAAGAGACCCAGTACTTC. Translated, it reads CASSPQVDRAQETQYF. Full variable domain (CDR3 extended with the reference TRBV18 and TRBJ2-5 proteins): NAGVMQNPRHLVRRRGQEARLRCSPMKGHSHVYWYRQLPEEGLKFMVYLQKENIIDESGMPKERFSAEFPKEGPSILRIQQVVRGDSAAYFCASSPQVDRAQETQYFGPGTRLLVL.